This TCR beta chain was documented in a study of blood T cell repertoires in COVID-19. Overall study context: Researchers got acute and convalescent COVID-19 samples from the United States, Italy and Spain. PBMCs, B-cell-depleted T cells, or T cells were the source of the cDNA or gDNA that made up the material.

Source study methods: Estimates of nucleated cell counts were drawn from the amplification of reference gene primers. Assay used: immunoSEQ multiplex PCR; TCRdb lists only in-frame clones, some missing. V, J and clone size reflect that table, while D and trimming were determined from the DNA. The sample holds about 26,000 clones; 70% to 90% are singletons and the top ten take around 2.7%. Germline CDR1 is SGDLS and CDR2 is YYNGEE. Trimming removed 0 bases at V and 10 bases at J, with 11 bases between. The CDR3 is made up of 13 amino acids. This chain uses TRBV9 with TRBJ2-1, with D possibly matching TRBD1 (5 bases). This TCR was sampled from a human donor in a cohort sampled during active COVID-19. The specimen sequenced was peripheral blood. The CDR3 sequence: CASSVARGREQFF. The DNA for the CDR3 is TGTGCCAGCAGCGTAGCTAGGGGAAGGGAGCAGTTCTTC. The full variable domain, with the rest looked up from reference TRBV9 and TRBJ2-1, is DSGVTQTPKHLITATGQRVTLRCSPRSGDLSVYWYQQSLDQGLQFLIQYYNGEERAKGNILERFSAQQFPDLHSELNLSSLELGDSALYFCASSVARGREQFFGPGTRLTVL.